This T cell receptor (beta chain) originates from a study of Graves' ophthalmopathy and Graves' hyperthyroidism. The study amplified TCR beta CDR3 regions using RNA transcripts. First-round RT-PCR used HTBI primers; second-round multiplex PCR followed. TCRdb independently ran MiXCR on the multiplex PCR reads; one entry per CDR3 protein. The data contain hundreds of thousands of distinct CDR3 sequences, roughly two fifths of them singletons. The study enrolled ophthalmopathy donors with moderate-to-severe activity, CAS ≥3, NOSPECS ≥4 and duration under 3 months. The CDR3 consists of 12 residues. The germline gives CDR1 SQVTM, CDR2 ANQGSEA. Trimming left V 7 bases short and J 4 bases short, with 13 bases between.

The V and J genes are TRBV29-1 and TRBJ2-5, with D possibly matching TRBD2 (5 bases). The specimen sequenced was peripheral blood. The TCR was taken from an adult man with Graves' ophthalmopathy. CDR3 in DNA: TGCAGCGAGCGAAGGGCGGGAGAGACCCAGTACTTC. Its protein product is CSERRAGETQYF. The full variable domain, its missing parts supplied by reference TRBV29-1 and TRBJ2-5, is SAVISQKPSRDICQRGTSLTIQCQVDSQVTMMFWYRQQPGQSLTLIATANQGSEATYESGFVIDKFPISRPNLTFSTLTVSNMSPEDSSIYLCSERRAGETQYFGPGTRLLVL.